The present entry profiles one T cell receptor beta chain with its context. Its target is not known. This sample was taken from a study of Graves' ophthalmopathy and Graves' hyperthyroidism. Study-level points and caveats: Ophthalmopathy cases were distinguished from stable hyperthyroidism by a 13-signature model, reaching 85% to 90% sensitivity and about 80% specificity.

TCR beta CDR3 amplification used RNA transcripts. A first-round RT-PCR used HTBI primers, followed by a second-round multiplex PCR. TCRdb reprocessed the multiplex PCR reads via MiXCR and lists one record per CDR3 protein. Here the sample spans 660,000 or so distinct CDR3 sequences, approximately 39% being singletons. The V end was cut by 2 bases, the J end by 13 bases, with 5 bases between. The germline V gene has CDR1 DFQATT and CDR2 SNEGSKA (reference sequence). The CDR3 totals 8 residues. The chain has TRBV20-1 and TRBJ2-5; D ambiguous. This receptor was identified in an adult man with Graves' ophthalmopathy. Sequencing was performed on peripheral blood. This chain's CDR3 is CSARPLYF. Here the CDR3 DNA reads TGCAGTGCTAGACCCTTGTACTTC.